The 30 T cell receptor beta chains presented below share a single source sample, sequenced in a study of shared clonotypes between healthy human individuals. Data came from immunoSEQ multiplex PCR; TCRdb stores just in-frame clones and leaves some out. The sample yields 600,000 to 750,000 clones, 55% to 75% seen once. Sequenced: memory CD4+ T cells sorted from blood. Subset here: CD45RA-negative fraction. The receptors here all came from a woman aged 25 to 39 in good health.

The V gene is TRBV18, the J gene TRBJ1-4; D not certain. Trimming removed 5 bases at V and 6 bases at J, with 16 bases between. The CDR3 is 15 residues long. Germline-derived CDR1 and CDR2 are KGHSH and LQKENI. CDR3 DNA sequence: TGTGCCAGCTCAGGATCGGTCGGGGAGCATGAAAAACTGTTTTTT. Its translation is CASSGSVGEHEKLFF.

This clone has a handful of counts. This chain joins TRBV7-8 and TRBJ2-1; the match to TRBD2 covers 7 bases. The CDR3 totals 14 residues. Per germline, CDR1 SGHVS and CDR2 FQNEAQ. Trimming at V came to 8 bases and at J to 7 bases, leaving 11 bases not matched to a gene. The CDR3 DNA is TGTGCCAGCTCACGGGGAGGGCCTGGGAATGAGCAGTTCTTC. Protein: CASSRGGPGNEQFF.

The chain is built from TRBV14 and TRBJ2-2, with a possible D match to TRBD2 (6 bases). Germline CDR1 and CDR2: SGHDN and FVKESK. Trimming took off 0 bases at V and 6 bases at J, with 8 bases between the two ends. The CDR3 length is 14 residues. The chain's CDR3 is CASSQERLAGELFF. The CDR3 DNA is TGTGCCAGCAGCCAAGAAAGACTAGCCGGGGAGCTGTTTTTT.

Of note for this clone: Additional DNA sequences in this sample encode the identical CDR3. The chain combines TRBV28 with TRBJ2-7, with 7 bases identical to TRBD2. This CDR3 spans 14 amino acids. Germline-derived CDR1 and CDR2 are MDHEN and SYDVKM. The V and J ends lost 4 bases and 3 bases, in that order; junction bases with no gene match: 6. The CDR3, as DNA: TGTGCCAGCAGTTCCCCCGGCGGGAGCTACGAGCAGTACTTC. Translating it yields CASSSPGGSYEQYF.

The chain couples TRBV6-5 to TRBJ1-1; TRBD1 matches 7 bases. Trimming removed 6 bases from V and 5 bases from J; junction bases left unmatched: 12. Germline lookup yields CDR1 MNHEY and CDR2 SVGAGI. The CDR3 has 15 residues. DNA for the CDR3: TGTGCCAGCAGGAGGACAGGAGGTGGGGGGACTGAAGCTTTCTTT. This gives the protein CASRRTGGGGTEAFF.

The rearrangement uses TRBV10-2 and TRBJ1-3; D may be TRBD1 (5 bases). The CDR3 totals 13 residues. The germline CDR1 and CDR2 sequences are WSHSY and SAAADI. Trimming shortened V by 6 bases and J by 9 bases, and 15 bases separated the two germline ends. The CDR3 DNA reads TGCGCCAGCAGGGGGGGACCCGTCGGCACCATATATTTT. It is translated as CASRGGPVGTIYF.

The V and J genes are TRBV5-1 and TRBJ1-2; 9 bases are shared with TRBD1. The CDR3 loop spans 16 amino acids. J lost 4 bases, V lost 0 bases, and 7 bases had no gene match. Germline V CDR1 and CDR2: SGHRS, YFSETQ. The CDR3 protein is CASSLASGQGAYGYTF. The CDR3 DNA reads as TGCGCCAGCAGCTTGGCCTCGGGACAGGGCGCCTATGGCTACACCTTC.

This clone has a count of ten or more. V is TRBV25-1 and J is TRBJ1-5, with 8 nucleotides matching TRBD1. Germline V gene sequence: CDR1 MGHDK, CDR2 SYGVNS. The CDR3 extends over 14 amino acids. The J segment lost 4 bases and the V segment lost 3 bases, leaving 2 bases of the junction unmatched. CDR3 protein: CASSDRQGNQPQHF. CDR3 sequence (DNA): TGTGCCAGCAGTGATCGACAGGGGAATCAGCCCCAGCATTTT.

The genes are TRBV4-2 and TRBJ2-1; D not certain. Trimming shortened V by 1 base and J by 6 bases, and 7 bases separated the two germline ends. The CDR3 loop spans 13 amino acids. Germline V lookup: CDR1 LGHNA, CDR2 YNFKEQ. CDR3 DNA: TGTGCCAGCAGCCAAGCAAGATCCAATGAGCAGTTCTTC. The encoded protein is CASSQARSNEQFF.

V gene TRBV11-2 combines with J gene TRBJ2-1; 14 bases fit TRBD2. Losses at the gene ends were 6 bases for V and 4 bases for J; bases not matched to a gene: 5. This CDR3 spans 16 amino acids. CDR1 SGHAT and CDR2 FQNNGV come from the germline V gene. The CDR3 coding sequence is TGTGCCAGCAGACCCCGGACTAGCGGGAGGTACAATGAGCAGTTCTTC. Translation gives CASRPRTSGRYNEQFF.

This chain joins TRBV28 and TRBJ2-2; no definite D call. Between the trimmed V and J ends, which lost 0 bases and 2 bases, there was a span of 4 bases. From germline, CDR1 is MDHEN and CDR2 SYDVKM. This CDR3 has 14 residues. CDR3 region: CASSLWPNTGELFF. The CDR3 coding sequence is TGTGCCAGCAGTTTATGGCCCAACACCGGGGAGCTGTTTTTT.

This sequence joins TRBV4-1 and TRBJ2-4, with D perhaps matching TRBD1 or TRBD2 (5 bases each). The CDR3 length is 17 residues. V lost 0 bases to trimming and J lost 0 bases, with 12 bases between them. CDR1 and CDR2 from the germline V gene are MGHRA and YSYEKL. The CDR3 coding sequence is TGCGCCAGCAGCCAAGATCAGGGACGACTAGCCAAAAACATTCAGTACTTC. Protein product: CASSQDQGRLAKNIQYF.

This clone has a single count. V gene TRBV19 combines with J gene TRBJ2-3, with TRBD1 matching 8 bases. The V segment lost 5 bases and the J segment 4 bases; nucleotides outside the gene matches: 8. CDR3 length: 15 residues. Germline CDR1 and CDR2: LNHDA and SQIVND (reference sequence). In nucleotides, the CDR3 is TGTGCCAGTAGTGCCTCCAGGGGGCCGGCAGATACGCAGTATTTT. This gives the protein CASSASRGPADTQYF.

This clone has a handful of counts. CDR3 nucleotides: TGCGCCAGCAGCTTGGGTGGTGGGGGGGCCCCATCCTACGAGCAGTACTTC. This sequence encodes CASSLGGGGAPSYEQYF. The chain recombines TRBV5-1 with TRBJ2-7; weak D call: TRBD2 (7 bases). The germline V gene encodes CDR1 SGHRS and CDR2 YFSETQ. The CDR3 is made up of 17 amino acids. Trimming took 0 bases from V and 1 from J, leaving 17 bases between them.

The chain couples TRBV28 to TRBJ1-4, with TRBD1 as a possible D gene (6 bases). Germline V gene sequence: CDR1 MDHEN, CDR2 SYDVKM. The CDR3 contains 13 residues. V shed 7 bases and J shed 6 bases, with 12 bases lying between them. CDR3 region: CASKSGVYEKLFF. The CDR3 bases are TGTGCCAGCAAATCAGGGGTGTATGAAAAACTGTTTTTT.

The chain joins TRBV5-6 to TRBJ2-1; 7 nucleotides line up with TRBD1. In germline, CDR1 is SGHDT, CDR2 YYEEEE. This CDR3 is built from 14 residues. V gave up 7 bases and J gave up 4 bases; unmatched junction bases: 8. CDR3 nucleotides: TGTGCCAGCCGCCGGGGACAGCTATACAATGAGCAGTTCTTC. Residues: CASRRGQLYNEQFF.

Only one count was recorded for this clone. The chain couples TRBV2 to TRBJ2-7; the D gene is possibly TRBD1 (5 bases). The CDR3 runs to 15 residues. Germline V gene data show CDR1 as SNHLY and CDR2 as FYNNEI. V was shortened by 3 bases and J by 1 base, with 13 bases between the two germline ends. CDR3 in amino acids: CASSDGHKVSYEQYF. DNA of the CDR3: TGTGCCAGCAGTGACGGACATAAAGTATCCTACGAGCAGTACTTC.

This clone was recorded a few times. This chain joins TRBV21-1 and TRBJ2-7; the table assigns TRBD2, which was not confirmed against the DNA. TRBV21-1 constitutes a pseudogene. The CDR3 is 19 amino acids. The CDR3 region is CASSKGGGTSGSFSYEQYF. CDR3 sequence (DNA): TGTGCCAGCAGCAAAGGAGGGGGGACTAGCGGGAGTTTCTCCTACGAGCAGTACTTC.

This clone came up once. This rearrangement joins TRBV29-1 to TRBJ2-3; D unresolved. This CDR3 contains 14 residues. V gave up 3 bases and J gave up 8 bases, with 18 bases separating them. Looked up from germline, CDR1 is SQVTM and CDR2 is ANQGSEA. The DNA of the CDR3 is TGCAGCGTTGATCGGACCCATAGAATCGGTACGCAGTATTTT. Protein: CSVDRTHRIGTQYF.

The chain recombines TRBV7-2 with TRBJ2-7; D ambiguous. The germline CDR1 and CDR2 sequences are SGHTA and FQGNSA. The V end lost 0 bases, the J end lost 4 bases, and 13 bases lay between the germline ends. There are 15 residues in the CDR3. This chain's CDR3 is CASSLADGPQYEQYF. The DNA for the CDR3 is TGTGCCAGCAGCTTAGCGGACGGGCCGCAATACGAGCAGTACTTC.

The chain has TRBV28 and TRBJ2-1, with D possibly being TRBD2 (7 bases). The V and J ends lost 6 bases and 7 bases respectively, with 22 bases between them. Germline V gene data show CDR1 as MDHEN and CDR2 as SYDVKM. The CDR3 covers 16 residues. In DNA, the CDR3 is TGTGCCAGCAGCAGGTCGTCGGGGGGCGCTTCGAATGAGCAGTTCTTC. It codes for CASSRSSGGASNEQFF. The variable domain in full, completed from reference TRBV28 and TRBJ2-1, reads DVKVTQSSRYLVKRTGEKVFLECVQDMDHENMFWYRQDPGLGLRLIYFSYDVKMKEKGDIPEGYSVSREKKERFSLILESASTNQTSMYLCASSRSSGGASNEQFFGPGTRLTVL.

Regarding this clone: One junction end disagrees with the germline gene, perhaps due to a read error. The chain employs TRBV19 and TRBJ1-2; TRBD1 matches at 9 bases. This CDR3 comprises 11 residues. Looked up from germline, CDR1 is LNHDA and CDR2 is SQIVND (reference sequence). Here the CDR3 reads CGTGTHFGYTF. Written as DNA, the CDR3 is TGCGGGACAGGGACACATTTCGGCTACACCTTC. Based on the CDR3 plus reference TRBV19 and TRBJ1-2, the full variable domain is DGGITQSPKYLFRKEGQNVTLSCEQNLNHDAMYWYRQDPGQGLRLIYYSQIVNDFQKGDIAEGYSVSREKKESFPLTVTSAQKNPTAFYLCGTGTHFGYTFGSGTRLTVV.

J is TRBJ1-1 and V is TRBV9; D unresolved. Trimming removed 0 bases from V and 2 bases from J, with 8 bases in between. This CDR3 contains 14 residues. The germline V gene has CDR1 SGDLS and CDR2 YYNGEE. CDR3 bases: TGTGCCAGCAGCGTAGGTGACAAAAACACTGAAGCTTTCTTT. Amino acids: CASSVGDKNTEAFF.

In regard to this clone: It is likely a read error: a sequence one base away is far more abundant. Other DNA sequences in the same sample also yield this CDR3. CDR3 nucleotide sequence: TGTGCCAGCAGCCACCGAGACAGCTACAATGAGCAGTTCTTC. Protein sequence: CASSHRDSYNEQFF. The chain uses TRBV7-2 and TRBJ2-1; possible D gene TRBD1, 5 bases. CDR1 and CDR2 (germline): SGHTA, FQGNSA. CDR3 size: 14 residues. V was clipped by 5 bases and J by 3 bases, with 11 bases between them.

The chain employs TRBV7-7 and TRBJ2-1; 7 bases align to TRBD2. The length of the CDR3 is 15 residues. From germline, CDR1 is SSHAT and CDR2 FNYEAQ (reference sequence). Trimming cost V 5 bases and J 4 bases; bases outside gene matches: 8. The CDR3 protein is CASSQGGAEYNEQFF. The CDR3 DNA follows: TGTGCCAGCAGCCAGGGAGGGGCGGAGTACAATGAGCAGTTCTTC. The variable domain in full, completed from reference TRBV7-7 and TRBJ2-1, reads GAGVSQSPRYKVTKRGQDVTLRCDPISSHATLYWYQQALGQGPEFLTYFNYEAQPDKSGLPSDRFSAERPEGSISTLTIQRTEQRDSAMYRCASSQGGAEYNEQFFGPGTRLTVL.

This clone has only a few counts. The chain has TRBV5-1 and TRBJ2-2; D possibly corresponds to TRBD1 (6 bases). The germline V and J ends were trimmed by 5 bases and 4 bases, with 9 bases remaining between them. CDR3 length: 13 residues. Germline loops: CDR1 SGHRS, CDR2 YFSETQ. CDR3 region: CASRGGSTGELFF. The CDR3 DNA follows: TGCGCCAGCAGAGGGGGTTCCACCGGGGAGCTGTTTTTT.

This clone showed up just once. V usage is TRBV4-1 and J usage is TRBJ2-1; 10 bases are a match to TRBD2. The CDR3 is made up of 16 amino acids. V shed 1 base and J 8 bases; nucleotides not matched to a gene: 8. Germline CDR1 and CDR2: MGHRA and YSYEKL. This CDR3 reads CASSQGLAGEGYEQFF. The CDR3 region has the DNA TGCGCCAGCAGCCAAGGGCTAGCGGGAGAGGGATATGAGCAGTTCTTC.

The rearrangement links TRBV10-2 to TRBJ1-2; 7 bases agree with TRBD1. The germline CDR1 and CDR2 sequences are WSHSY and SAAADI. The trim removed 7 bases at V and 8 bases at J, leaving 13 bases unmatched. CDR3 length: 14 residues. The CDR3 sequence is CASKETGQAGGYTF. In DNA, the CDR3 is TGCGCCAGCAAAGAAACCGGACAGGCGGGGGGCTACACCTTC.

The chain combines TRBV28 with TRBJ1-2; possibly TRBD1 for D (6 bases). This CDR3 is 15 amino acids long. The ends were cut back, 6 bases at V and 7 bases at J, with 21 bases in the middle. Germline V CDR1 and CDR2: MDHEN, SYDVKM. The CDR3 region is CASRKPTGRRAGYTF. In DNA form, the CDR3 reads TGTGCCAGCAGAAAGCCGACAGGCCGGCGGGCTGGCTACACCTTC.

The rearrangement links TRBV28 to TRBJ1-2; D is unresolved. CDR3 length: 13 residues. Per the germline V gene, CDR1 is MDHEN and CDR2 is SYDVKM. V was clipped by 5 bases and J by 8 bases, with 15 bases between them. CDR3 bases: TGTGCCAGCAGTCCCCGGGCGCGTAGAGGCTACACCTTC. Protein sequence: CASSPRARRGYTF.